This passage covers 5 T cell receptor beta chains from one sample sequenced in a study of cytomegalovirus exposure and HLA in healthy donors. 13 Jbeta primers and 60 Vbeta primers were used for the PCR. Data came from immunoSEQ multiplex PCR; TCRdb stores just in-frame clones and leaves some out. This table holds 150,000 or so clones, about 85% found once. The material sequenced was PBMCs. These receptors were taken from a man younger than 35 in good health and CMV-seropositive.

V is TRBV23-1 and J is TRBJ1-5; D gene ambiguous. TRBV23-1 is classed as an ORF, of uncertain function. Trimming cost V 6 bases and J 0 bases, with 18 bases left between them. The CDR3 spans 17 residues. DNA of the CDR3: TGCGCCAGCAGACTGAAGCGCCGGGAATATAGCAATCAGCCCCAGCATTTT. Translated, it gives CASRLKRREYSNQPQHF.

The gene calls are TRBV29-1 and TRBJ1-2; tentatively, D is TRBD1 (6 bases). The CDR3 loop spans 12 amino acids. Germline lookup yields CDR1 SQVTM and CDR2 ANQGSEA. V gave up 4 bases and J gave up 1 base, with 7 bases separating them. The CDR3 DNA reads as TGCAGCGTTGGGACAGATAACTATGGCTACACCTTC. It translates to CSVGTDNYGYTF.

This clone was seen a single time. The chain links TRBV6-1 to TRBJ2-7; 10 bases are a match to TRBD2. Germline CDR1 and CDR2: MNHNS and SASEGT. This CDR3 spans 17 amino acids. The V and J ends lost 2 bases and 3 bases, in that order; junction bases with no gene match: 10. The CDR3 reads CASSETSGVDIIYEQYF. CDR3 sequence (DNA): TGTGCCAGCAGTGAAACTAGCGGGGTCGACATAATCTACGAGCAGTACTTC.

The rearrangement uses TRBV2 and TRBJ2-7; D is possibly TRBD2 (6 bases). CDR3 length: 12 amino acids. V was clipped by 6 bases and J by 1 base, with 7 bases between them. Germline V gene sequence: CDR1 SNHLY, CDR2 FYNNEI. CDR3 in DNA: TGTGCCAGCAGGCGGGGTTCCTACGAGCAGTACTTC. It encodes CASRRGSYEQYF.

The chain uses TRBV11-2 and TRBJ2-7, with 10 nucleotides matching TRBD2. Per germline, CDR1 SGHAT and CDR2 FQNNGV. V was clipped by 2 bases and J by 2 bases; unmatched bases: 15. The CDR3 is made up of 19 amino acids. Here the CDR3 reads CASSLTTGAASGGTYEQYF. DNA of the CDR3: TGTGCCAGCAGCTTAACGACAGGGGCGGCTAGCGGGGGCACCTACGAGCAGTACTTC.